This TCR beta chain comes out of a study of T cells after posttransplantation cyclophosphamide. Of note for this clone: Its antigen is currently unknown. Other DNA sequences in the sample encode the same CDR3.

Sampled 1 year posttransplant, controls received myeloablative marrow transplants, methotrexate and a calcineurin inhibitor. Overall study results and limits: TRB overlap between skin or GI tissue T cells and blood was limited. Later post-transplant blood repertoires were often dominated by donor CD8+ memory clones. TRB clonality was highly associated with recipient CMV seropositivity and reactivation.

V was pared by 6 bases and J by 4 bases, with 16 bases between. The length of the CDR3 is 14 residues. The germline V gene has CDR1 LNHDA and CDR2 SQIVND (reference sequence). Sequenced by immunoSEQ multiplex PCR; TCRdb stores in-frame clones only, minus some. The data show about 21,000 clones, approximately 86% seen once. This clonotype was obtained from a female patient in her 30s who received an allogeneic stem cell transplant from an unrelated donor, was CMV-positive, and had acute and chronic GVHD. The graft donor may have contributed some T cells. V is TRBV19 and J is TRBJ2-7; D may be TRBD1 (6 bases). This specimen consisted of PBMCs, obtained 362 days after allogeneic stem cell transplant with calcineurin inhibitor and methotrexate. This CDR3 reads CASRVTGTAYEQYF. The CDR3 bases are TGTGCCAGTAGGGTCACAGGGACGGCGTACGAGCAGTACTTC.